Shown below are 8 T cell receptor beta chains from a single sample sequenced in a study of blood T cell repertoires in COVID-19. Generated by immunoSEQ multiplex PCR, the TCRdb table keeps only in-frame clones and is missing some. The table lists 150,000 to 200,000 clones, more than 85% of them singletons. What was sequenced was PBMCs or T cells enriched from blood (not recorded which). The receptors were gathered from a human donor with acute COVID-19. The donor label of this sample is uncertain.

The chain joins TRBV6-5 to TRBJ1-5; D is unclear. Germline CDR1 is MNHEY and CDR2 is SVGAGI. The CDR3 loop spans 15 amino acids. Trimming removed 6 bases at V and 0 bases at J, with 12 bases between. The CDR3 region is CASSAMRYSNQPQHF. The CDR3 coding sequence is TGTGCCAGCAGCGCGATGCGGTATAGCAATCAGCCCCAGCATTTT.

The V gene is TRBV5-4, the J gene TRBJ2-5; D remains unclear. Germline V gives CDR1 SGHNT, CDR2 YYREEE (reference sequence). Trimming stripped 2 bases from V and 1 base from J, with 9 bases between. This CDR3 is built from 14 residues. The CDR3 loop is CASSFFDSQETQYF. In DNA form, the CDR3 reads TGTGCCAGCAGCTTTTTCGATAGCCAAGAGACCCAGTACTTC. Filled out from reference TRBV5-4 and TRBJ2-5, the complete variable domain reads ETGVTQSPTHLIKTRGQQVTLRCSSQSGHNTVSWYQQALGQGPQFIFQYYREEENGRGNFPPRFSGLQFPNYSSELNVNALELDDSALYLCASSFFDSQETQYFGPGTRLLVL.

The CDR3 sequence: CASSLQGARDYTF. The CDR3 DNA is TGTGCCAGTAGTTTACAGGGGGCTAGAGACTACACCTTC. This chain links TRBV19 with TRBJ1-2; 9 bases match TRBD1. CDR3 length: 13 residues. Unmatched junction bases numbered 8, after V lost 5 bases and J lost 10 bases. CDR1 is LNHDA, CDR2 SQIVND, per germline (reference sequence).

This clone was recorded a few times. V and J are TRBV5-8 and TRBJ2-1, with D perhaps matching TRBD2 (6 bases). This CDR3 comprises 13 residues. The V gene's germline CDR1 is SGHTS and CDR2 YDEGEE. Deletions cut 4 bases from V and 10 bases from J, with 15 bases between. CDR3 region: CASSRSLAREQFF. CDR3 nucleotides: TGTGCCAGCAGCCGTTCACTAGCACGCGAGCAGTTCTTC.

The rearrangement uses TRBV5-6 and TRBJ1-1, with 8 bases fitting TRBD1. Losses at the gene ends were 6 bases for V and 3 bases for J; bases not matched to a gene: 7. The CDR3 length is 14 residues. Germline CDR1 reads SGHDT; CDR2 reads YYEEEE. The CDR3 sequence is CASTGTGGYTEAFF. CDR3 coding DNA: TGTGCCAGCACCGGGACAGGAGGGTACACTGAAGCTTTCTTT.

The chain employs TRBV11-2 and TRBJ1-2; 7 bases are a match to TRBD1. Per germline, CDR1 SGHAT and CDR2 FQNNGV. CDR3 length: 14 residues. Trimming took 5 bases from V and 8 from J; bases not matched to a gene: 11. The CDR3 is CASSTDRAQWGYTF. Here the CDR3 DNA reads TGTGCCAGCAGCACAGACAGGGCACAATGGGGCTACACCTTC.

This chain uses TRBV4-1 with TRBJ1-4, with unresolved D. This CDR3 region has 12 residues. V was cut by 1 base and J by 8 bases, with 5 bases left in between. The germline V gene encodes CDR1 MGHRA and CDR2 YSYEKL. The DNA of the CDR3 is TGCGCCAGCAGCCAAGTCTCCGAAAAACTGTTTTTT. It encodes CASSQVSEKLFF.

The chain has TRBV6-5 and TRBJ1-3, with D uncertain. Germline V gives CDR1 MNHEY, CDR2 SVGAGI. The germline V and J ends were trimmed by 6 bases and 4 bases, with 13 bases remaining between them. This CDR3 is 14 amino acids long. CDR3 region: CASRITAHGNTIYF. In nucleotides, the CDR3 is TGTGCCAGCAGGATCACAGCCCACGGAAACACCATATATTTT.